The rows below give T cell receptor beta chains drawn from one sample of a study of OX40 agonist ivuxolimab in advanced cancers. Some clones are missing from TCRdb's copy, which holds only in-frame ones; the method was immunoSEQ multiplex PCR. Counted here are approximately 78,000 clones, roughly 86% occurring once; the ten biggest clones make up 5.5% to 8%. Sequenced material: CD4+ or CD8+ T cells sorted from blood, taken in a trial of the OX40 agonist ivuxolimab. The receptors derive from an adult with an advanced solid tumor such as melanoma, head and neck, liver or kidney cancer. The CDR3 runs from the conserved cysteine through the conserved F or W. The D gene is left open where the match is weak. Not every row has a clone size; where given, it reads once, few, many or a size class.

CDR3,DNA,V,size,D,J
CASSPSRTSAAPQHF,TGTGCCAGCTCACCGTCCAGGACGTCCGCCGCGCCCCAGCATTTT,TRBV18,.,.,TRBJ1-5
CASTANTEAFF,TGTGCCAGTACCGCGAACACTGAAGCTTTCTTT,TRBV19,once,.,TRBJ1-1
CASSSGLMNTEAFF,TGCGCCAGCAGCTCGGGCCTGATGAACACTGAAGCTTTCTTT,TRBV5-1,.,.,TRBJ1-1
CASSYLNPETGRRRRNEKLFF,TGTGCCAGCAGCTACCTAAACCCGGAGACAGGCCGACGCCGCCGTAATGAAAAACTGTTTTTT,TRBV7-6,.,.,TRBJ1-4
CASSPKGGRGEKLFF,TGTGCCAGCAGCCCTAAAGGTGGACGAGGTGAAAAACTGTTTTTT,TRBV11-1,.,.,TRBJ1-4
CASSLVAGMNTGELFF,TGCGCCAGCAGCTTGGTGGCAGGGATGAACACCGGGGAGCTGTTTTTT,TRBV5-1,.,.,TRBJ2-2
CASSSPPRQGVATNEKLFF,TGTGCCAGCAGCTCCCCACCCAGACAGGGAGTAGCAACTAATGAAAAACTGTTTTTT,TRBV11-2,.,TRBD1,TRBJ1-4
CASVPSGQYNEQFF,TGTGCCAGCGTGCCTAGCGGTCAATACAATGAGCAGTTCTTC,TRBV6-5,once,TRBD2,TRBJ2-1
CASSRGPTSYEQYF,TGTGCCAGCAGCAGGGGCCCTACTTCCTACGAGCAGTACTTC,TRBV7-9,.,.,TRBJ2-7
CASRSTGYGYTF,TGTGCCAGCAGAAGTACAGGCTATGGCTACACCTTC,TRBV6-5,.,.,TRBJ1-2
CARSSGSRGYQETQYF,TGTGCCAGAAGTTCCGGGTCCCGAGGTTACCAAGAGACCCAGTACTTC,TRBV5-3,.,.,TRBJ2-5
CASSEAVGGSSYEQYF,TGTGCCAGCAGTGAAGCAGTGGGGGGGAGCTCCTACGAGCAGTACTTC,TRBV6-1,.,TRBD2,TRBJ2-7
CASSGTGQLNTGELFF,TGTGCCAGCAGCGGGACGGGACAGCTGAACACCGGGGAGCTGTTTTTT,TRBV5-6,.,TRBD1,TRBJ2-2
CASSKDRIVNEQFF,TGTGCCAGCAGTAAGGACAGGATAGTTAATGAGCAGTTCTTC,TRBV6-5,.,TRBD1,TRBJ2-1
CASSLAQGGSYEQYF,TGTGCCAGCAGCTTAGCCCAGGGAGGAAGCTACGAGCAGTACTTC,TRBV7-2,.,.,TRBJ2-7
CASSLVPSYEQYF,TGTGCCAGCAGTTTAGTGCCAAGCTACGAGCAGTACTTC,TRBV27,once,.,TRBJ2-7
CASTGRQMGSPLHF,TGTGCCAGCACCGGTCGACAGATGGGATCACCCCTCCACTTT,TRBV25-1,.,.,TRBJ1-6
CASSQIPTSGNHNEQFF,TGTGCCAGCAGCCAGATCCCTACCAGCGGGAACCACAATGAGCAGTTCTTC,TRBV4-2,.,TRBD2,TRBJ2-1
CASTRTGVGNYEQYF,TGTGCCAGCACCAGGACAGGAGTGGGTAACTACGAGCAGTACTTC,TRBV7-8,.,TRBD1,TRBJ2-7
CASSTLDGINRGYTF,TGTGCCAGCAGTACCTTGGACGGTATAAACAGGGGCTACACCTTC,TRBV27,.,.,TRBJ1-2
CASSPPGDYGYTF,TGTGCCAGCTCACCACCAGGGGACTATGGCTACACCTTC,TRBV18,.,.,TRBJ1-2
CASSFSLVGGGGADTQYF,TGTGCCAGCAGCTTTTCTTTGGTGGGTGGCGGCGGGGCAGATACGCAGTATTTT,TRBV7-9,.,.,TRBJ2-3
CASSAPGQGGQPQHF,TGTGCCAGTAGTGCCCCGGGACAGGGAGGACAGCCCCAGCATTTT,TRBV19,few,TRBD1,TRBJ1-5
CASSESSRGNPYEQYF,TGCGCCAGCAGTGAGTCAAGTCGGGGAAACCCCTACGAGCAGTACTTC,TRBV10-1,.,.,TRBJ2-7
CASMSEADPNAGELFF,TGTGCCAGTATGTCAGAAGCAGATCCCAACGCCGGGGAGCTGTTTTTT,TRBV19,.,.,TRBJ2-2
CASSFSGRAWNEQFF,TGTGCCAGCAGTTTTAGCGGGAGGGCCTGGAATGAGCAGTTCTTC,TRBV6-5,once,TRBD2,TRBJ2-1
CASSLGVGWTNQPQHF,TGTGCCAGCAGCTTAGGGGTAGGGTGGACGAATCAGCCCCAGCATTTT,TRBV11-2,.,.,TRBJ1-5
CASRPQGLSPLHF,TGTGCCAGCAGACCCCAGGGGTTGTCACCCCTCCACTTT,TRBV27,few,.,TRBJ1-6